The sample holds one count of the clone carrying this T cell receptor beta chain. Its target is not known. The repertoire was sequenced with immunoSEQ multiplex PCR; TCRdb's copy has only in-frame clones and lacks some. The sample carries some 9,000 clones, 60% to 80% recorded once. The data derive from a study of immune evolution from preneoplasia to lung adenocarcinoma. The V gene's germline CDR1 is ENHRY and CDR2 SYGVKD. J was trimmed by 0 bases and V by 8 bases; bases with no gene match: 12. The CDR3 length is 17 residues. Study-wide findings and caveats: Clonality was highest in normal lung, lower in later-stage lesions apparently. Top clone share appeared to fall from AAH through AIS, MIA, adenocarcinoma.

The sequencing sample was made of FFPE lung adenocarcinoma in situ tissue. V usage is TRBV10-3 and J usage is TRBJ2-3; 9 nucleotides line up with TRBD2. This TCR derives from a person aged 80 or over with lung adenocarcinoma. The CDR3 bases are TGTGCCATCCAGTCGGCGGGGGGGCCTCTAAGCACAGATACGCAGTATTTT. This encodes CAIQSAGGPLSTDTQYF.